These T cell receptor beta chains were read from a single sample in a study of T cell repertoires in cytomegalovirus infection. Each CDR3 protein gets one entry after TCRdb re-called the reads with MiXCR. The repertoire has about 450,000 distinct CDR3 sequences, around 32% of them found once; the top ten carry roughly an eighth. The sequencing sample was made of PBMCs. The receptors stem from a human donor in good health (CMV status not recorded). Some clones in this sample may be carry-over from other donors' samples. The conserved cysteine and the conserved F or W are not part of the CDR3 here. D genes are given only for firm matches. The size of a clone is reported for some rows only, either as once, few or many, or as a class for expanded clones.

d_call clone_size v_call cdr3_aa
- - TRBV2 ASSEGTGGQY
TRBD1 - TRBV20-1 SARGQGNVGYT
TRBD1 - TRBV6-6 ASSRPGQGNTGELF
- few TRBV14 ASSQGQKNSPLH
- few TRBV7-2 ASSLFGGDSSYEQY
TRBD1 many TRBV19 ASYRTGGYGYT
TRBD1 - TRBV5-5 ASSSPGGLNNIQY
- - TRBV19 ASRDTLKTNYGYT
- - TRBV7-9 ASSLGLYRRTEAF
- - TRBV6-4 ASGQYQETQY
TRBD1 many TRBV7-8 ASSPSEGASYNEQF
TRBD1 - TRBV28 ASNGQGYGYT
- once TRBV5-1 ASSLGLPNTEAF
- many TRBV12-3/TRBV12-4 ASNYGGHQPQH
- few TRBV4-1 ASSQTPDVQETQY
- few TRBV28 ASSLPYQVLNGYT
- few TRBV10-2 ASSEWLSNRVRTDTQY
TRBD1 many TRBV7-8 ASSPSPTGHNTEAF
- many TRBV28 ASSLTRREQY
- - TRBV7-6 ASTSLGEQY
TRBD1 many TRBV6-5 ASSYSSERGRNTEAF
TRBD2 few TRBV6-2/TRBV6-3 ASSYSGSGGPAATDTQY
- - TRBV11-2 ASSPREGLTSPLH
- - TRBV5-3 ASSHGGARGNEQF
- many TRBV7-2 ASSLFGGNTGELF
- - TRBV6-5 ASRRTRAQGEKLF
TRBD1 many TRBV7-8 ASSTGTGGASNYGYT
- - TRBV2 ASRRGYTTNEKLF
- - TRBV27 ASSSSGTGNTGELF
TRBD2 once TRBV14 ASSPLAGTYQETQY
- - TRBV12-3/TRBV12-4 ASSFGEIAKNIQY
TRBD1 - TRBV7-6 ASSTRTGVSYT
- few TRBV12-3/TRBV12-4 ASTKRMGDGYT
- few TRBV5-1 ASSLVTYYYEQY
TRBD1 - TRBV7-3 ASSSTQGTAMF
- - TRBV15 ATSQTQSSYNSPLH
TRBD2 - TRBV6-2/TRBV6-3 ASSSPSGGTINEQF
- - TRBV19 ASSISWVVGYNEQF
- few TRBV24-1 ATSGQGLNQPQH
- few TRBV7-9 ASSLGGRRATYNEQF
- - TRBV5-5 ASSLARGGLLETQY
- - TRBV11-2 ASSRRDLSSYNEQF
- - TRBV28 ASSFGRRDTYVYT
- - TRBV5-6 ASSPAGESSYEQY
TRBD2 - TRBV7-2 ASSLRGASGGDMQY
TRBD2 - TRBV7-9 ASSFPSGGVTDTQY
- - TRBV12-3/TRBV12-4 ASRIGGDYGYT
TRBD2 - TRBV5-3 ASSLGGWKTDTQY
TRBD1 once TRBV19 ASSTGQTQH
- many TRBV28 ASSTTTDTQY
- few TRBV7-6 ASSSRGAQPTQY
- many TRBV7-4 ASSTRQLGESAQH
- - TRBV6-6 ASNQGGEQY